This T cell receptor (beta chain) was profiled in a study of radiation and T cells in renal cell carcinoma. Study conclusions and caveats: In blood, top tumor clones expanded by 2 weeks, shrinking by 4. Baseline intratumoral clonotype presence is unknown without pretreatment biopsies.

Clones were read by immunoSEQ multiplex PCR, and TCRdb kept only the in-frame ones, dropping some. The profile shows 100,000 to 150,000 clones, approximately 90% of them singletons. Described time point: blood 2 weeks post-SBRT. Sample treatment: 15 Gy SBRT to primary tumor, nephrectomy 4 weeks later. Remarks on this clone: The antigen remains undetermined.

Germline-derived CDR1 and CDR2 are LNHDA and SQIVND (reference sequence). This CDR3 comprises 15 residues. The J segment lost 4 bases and the V segment lost 4 bases, leaving 6 bases of the junction unmatched. The V call is TRBV19, the J call TRBJ2-1, with TRBD2 matching over 8 bases. The sample here was blood, taken from a patient whose treatment included radiotherapy and nephrectomy. The TCR originated in a woman in her 70s with renal cell carcinoma. The CDR3 DNA reads TGTGCCAGTAGTACTGGGAGCGGGGGATACAATGAGCAGTTCTTC. This sequence encodes CASSTGSGGYNEQFF.